Below are 24 T cell receptor beta chains sequenced from a single sample in a study of cytomegalovirus exposure and HLA in healthy donors. Vbeta (60) and Jbeta (13) primers were used in the PCR. The repertoire was sequenced with immunoSEQ multiplex PCR; TCRdb's copy has only in-frame clones and lacks some. The sample yields more than 80,000 clones, approximately 89% seen once. Sequences were obtained from PBMCs. Receptors originate from a man aged 25 to 45 in good health and CMV-seropositive.

The CDR3 reads CASSTSGRANTGELFF. The CDR3 DNA sequence: TGTGCCAGCAGTACGAGCGGGAGGGCAAACACCGGGGAGCTGTTTTTT. The chain recombines TRBV27 with TRBJ2-2, with TRBD2 identical over 10 bases. J lost 2 bases, V lost 5 bases, and 5 bases had no gene match. This CDR3 has 16 residues. Looked up from germline, CDR1 is MNHEY and CDR2 is SMNVEV (reference sequence).

This chain uses TRBV25-1 with TRBJ2-5; D remains ambiguous. This CDR3 region has 14 residues. Trimming shortened V by 2 bases and J by 5 bases, and 12 bases separated the two germline ends. Germline V CDR1 and CDR2: MGHDK, SYGVNS. This chain's CDR3 is CASSEAGYGETQYF. The CDR3 bases are TGTGCCAGCAGTGAAGCCGGGTACGGGGAGACCCAGTACTTC.

This clone was observed a few times. This chain joins TRBV5-1 and TRBJ2-1; tentatively, D is TRBD1 (5 bases). This CDR3 has 15 amino acids. Looked up from germline, CDR1 is SGHRS and CDR2 is YFSETQ. V shed 0 bases and J shed 6 bases, with 13 bases lying between them. The DNA for the CDR3 is TGCGCCAGCAGCTTGGGAGGACACTTCGGCAATGAGCAGTTCTTC. Encoded protein: CASSLGGHFGNEQFF.

V and J are TRBV27 and TRBJ1-1; TRBD1 matches at 7 bases. In germline, CDR1 is MNHEY, CDR2 SMNVEV (reference sequence). V shed 6 bases and J 5 bases; nucleotides not matched to a gene: 6. This CDR3 is built from 13 residues. The CDR3, as DNA: TGTGCCAGCAGACCGTCACAGGGGACTGAAGCTTTCTTT. It yields the protein CASRPSQGTEAFF.

The rearrangement links TRBV5-6 to TRBJ2-3, with 9 bases lining up with TRBD2. The CDR3 spans 16 residues. V trimming: 2 bases; J trimming: 2 bases; junction bases outside the gene matches: 6. The germline V gene has CDR1 SGHDT and CDR2 YYEEEE. The CDR3 reads CASSFRTSAFTDTQYF. The CDR3 nucleotides are TGTGCCAGCAGCTTTCGGACTAGCGCCTTCACAGATACGCAGTATTTT.

This clone was counted between two and nine times. The chain uses TRBV6-6 and TRBJ1-1, with 7 bases aligning to TRBD1. V gave up 4 bases and J gave up 4 bases; unmatched junction bases: 3. The germline V gene encodes CDR1 MNHNY and CDR2 SVGAGI (reference sequence). The CDR3 spans 13 residues. CDR3 DNA: TGTGCCAGCAGTTGGGACAGAACCACTGAAGCTTTCTTT. Translated, it gives CASSWDRTTEAFF.

This clone occurred a few times. The chain recombines TRBV6-5 with TRBJ2-7; no firm D call. Germline CDR1 MNHEY, CDR2 SVGAGI. This CDR3 is built from 11 residues. V gave up 6 bases and J gave up 8 bases, with 11 bases separating them. This CDR3 reads CASRGTRQQYF. DNA for the CDR3: TGTGCCAGCAGGGGCACTCGTCAGCAGTACTTC.

V gene TRBV5-1 combines with J gene TRBJ1-1, with no clear D. V lost 4 bases to trimming and J lost 3 bases, with 10 bases between them. Germline assignment: CDR1 SGHRS and CDR2 YFSETQ. The length of the CDR3 is 13 residues. The CDR3 region has the DNA TGCGCCAGCAGCATCGGGTCAGACACTGAAGCTTTCTTT. This sequence encodes CASSIGSDTEAFF.

V gene TRBV10-2 combines with J gene TRBJ2-3; possible D gene TRBD1, 6 bases. Germline assignment: CDR1 WSHSY and CDR2 SAAADI. The CDR3 spans 15 residues. Trimming took off 6 bases at V and 0 bases at J, with 13 bases between the two ends. In DNA, the CDR3 is TGCGCCAGCAGATCGGGACACTTGAGCACAGATACGCAGTATTTT. Protein product: CASRSGHLSTDTQYF.

The CDR3 DNA sequence: TGTGCCATCAGGTCCGGGACAGGGGGCGCGGTAGCCGGGGAGCTGTTTTTT. Protein product: CAIRSGTGGAVAGELFF. The V gene is TRBV10-3, the J gene TRBJ2-2; 12 bases line up with TRBD1. Germline-derived CDR1 and CDR2 are ENHRY and SYGVKD. The CDR3 has 17 amino acids. Trimming took 6 bases from V and 6 from J; bases not matched to a gene: 11.

The chain is built from TRBV18 and TRBJ2-4, with 12 positions matching TRBD2. The CDR3 is 20 residues long. Trimming took 3 bases from V and 3 from J; bases not matched to a gene: 15. The germline CDR1 and CDR2 sequences are KGHSH and LQKENI. This chain's CDR3 is CASSPYRLAGEGADKNIQYF. The CDR3 nucleotides are TGTGCCAGCTCACCGTATAGACTAGCGGGAGAGGGGGCCGACAAAAACATTCAGTACTTC.

J is TRBJ2-2 and V is TRBV27; 9 bases are a match to TRBD2. Per the germline V gene, CDR1 is MNHEY and CDR2 is SMNVEV (reference sequence). The CDR3 totals 18 residues. V dropped 4 bases and J dropped 1; count of bases not matched to a gene: 10. The CDR3 here is CASSSPPGLAMNTGELFF. The CDR3 coding sequence is TGTGCCAGCAGTTCACCACCCGGACTAGCGATGAACACCGGGGAGCTGTTTTTT.

In its sample, this clone was seen once. The chain combines TRBV7-6 with TRBJ2-1, with TRBD1 identical over 10 bases. The CDR3 spans 14 residues. Germline CDR1 is SGHVS and CDR2 is FNYEAQ. After removal of 4 bases from V and 9 bases from J, the junction contained 6 bases not matched to a gene. DNA of the CDR3: TGTGCCAGCAGCTACCGGGACAGGGGAGGTGAGCAGTTCTTC. This encodes CASSYRDRGGEQFF.

J is TRBJ2-5 and V is TRBV10-3; 8 bases fit TRBD2. The CDR3 is 14 residues long. Germline V gene sequence: CDR1 ENHRY, CDR2 SYGVKD. V was pared by 5 bases and J by 5 bases, with 7 bases of the junction left unmatched. CDR3 in DNA: TGTGCCATCAGTCGACGGGAGGGGTTCGAGACCCAGTACTTC. Amino acids: CAISRREGFETQYF.

The chain employs TRBV28 and TRBJ1-5, with D possibly being TRBD1 (5 bases). CDR3 length: 16 residues. Germline V gives CDR1 MDHEN, CDR2 SYDVKM. Trimming took off 3 bases at V and 0 bases at J, with 12 bases between the two ends. The CDR3 DNA sequence: TGTGCCAGCAGTTTTCTGACAGTTTATAGCAATCAGCCCCAGCATTTT. Its protein is CASSFLTVYSNQPQHF.

The chain joins TRBV19 to TRBJ2-7; 7 positions agree with TRBD1. The CDR3 has 15 amino acids. Unmatched junction bases numbered 7, after V lost 5 bases and J lost 0 bases. Germline lookup yields CDR1 LNHDA and CDR2 SQIVND (reference sequence). In nucleotides, the CDR3 is TGTGCCAGTAGTCAAGACAGGGCGAGCTCCTACGAGCAGTACTTC. This encodes CASSQDRASSYEQYF.

The chain carries TRBV19 and TRBJ2-1; TRBD1 agrees at 10 bases. CDR1 LNHDA and CDR2 SQIVND come from the germline V gene (reference sequence). Germline trimming cut 2 bases from V and 4 bases from J; bases unmatched to any gene: 5. CDR3 length: 16 amino acids. CDR3: CASSISGDRGYNEQFF. CDR3 nucleotides: TGTGCCAGTAGTATAAGTGGGGACAGGGGATACAATGAGCAGTTCTTC.

The V and J genes are TRBV30 and TRBJ2-3; a possible D gene is TRBD2 (6 bases). The CDR3 totals 16 residues. Looked up from germline, CDR1 is GTSNPN and CDR2 is SVGIG (reference sequence). Deletions cut 0 bases from V and 7 bases from J, with 20 bases between. The chain's CDR3 is CAWSVLPAGPIHTQYF. CDR3 DNA: TGTGCCTGGAGTGTACTACCAGCGGGCCCCATACATACGCAGTATTTT.

This rearrangement joins TRBV6-6 to TRBJ2-7, with 11 bases matching TRBD2. Germline V lookup: CDR1 MNHNY, CDR2 SVGAGI (reference sequence). V lost 6 bases, J lost 0 bases, and 7 bases stayed unmatched. This CDR3 has 16 amino acids. The CDR3 here is CASRDRGTSGSYEQYF. The CDR3 nucleotides read TGTGCCAGCAGGGACCGTGGGACTAGCGGCTCCTACGAGCAGTACTTC.

The V and J genes are TRBV19 and TRBJ2-7; TRBD1 might be the D (6 bases). V was pared by 1 base and J by 2 bases, with 21 bases between. Germline CDR1 reads LNHDA; CDR2 reads SQIVND (reference sequence). CDR3 length equals 18 residues. The CDR3, as DNA: TGTGCCAGTAGTATAGCCTGGGCGGTCGCAGGGGCTACCTACGAGCAGTACTTC. Its translation: CASSIAWAVAGATYEQYF.

This clone appeared once. The chain has TRBV11-2 and TRBJ2-5; a weak D match, TRBD2 (5 bases). V dropped 4 bases and J dropped 1 base, with 7 bases sitting between them. Looked up from germline, CDR1 is SGHAT and CDR2 is FQNNGV. This CDR3 is 13 amino acids long. The CDR3 protein is CASSSGIQETQYF. As DNA, the CDR3 is TGTGCCAGCAGCTCCGGGATCCAAGAGACCCAGTACTTC.

J is TRBJ2-1 and V is TRBV6-1, with TRBD1 matching over 10 bases. V lost 0 bases to trimming and J lost 4 bases; unmatched junction nucleotides: 12. Germline V gene sequence: CDR1 MNHNS, CDR2 SASEGT. CDR3 length equals 19 residues. CDR3 protein: CASSEAGQGRLLKYNEQFF. The CDR3 DNA is TGTGCCAGCAGTGAAGCGGGACAGGGGCGACTATTGAAGTACAATGAGCAGTTCTTC.

The chain's CDR3 is CASSFGFFSGTRNTGELFF. The CDR3 DNA sequence: TGTGCCAGCAGTTTTGGTTTTTTCTCCGGGACTAGAAACACCGGGGAGCTGTTTTTT. V usage is TRBV28 and J usage is TRBJ2-2; TRBD2 aligns across 8 bases. This CDR3 comprises 19 residues. CDR1 and CDR2 (germline): MDHEN, SYDVKM. J lost 2 bases, V lost 3 bases, and 14 bases had no gene match.

V and J are TRBV5-4 and TRBJ2-1, with TRBD2 matching over 13 bases. V lost 5 bases, J lost 5 bases, and 1 base stayed unmatched. Germline V gene sequence: CDR1 SGHNT, CDR2 YYREEE (reference sequence). This CDR3 contains 14 residues. This CDR3 is CASRLAGGDNEQFF. Here the CDR3 DNA reads TGTGCCAGCAGACTAGCGGGAGGGGACAATGAGCAGTTCTTC.